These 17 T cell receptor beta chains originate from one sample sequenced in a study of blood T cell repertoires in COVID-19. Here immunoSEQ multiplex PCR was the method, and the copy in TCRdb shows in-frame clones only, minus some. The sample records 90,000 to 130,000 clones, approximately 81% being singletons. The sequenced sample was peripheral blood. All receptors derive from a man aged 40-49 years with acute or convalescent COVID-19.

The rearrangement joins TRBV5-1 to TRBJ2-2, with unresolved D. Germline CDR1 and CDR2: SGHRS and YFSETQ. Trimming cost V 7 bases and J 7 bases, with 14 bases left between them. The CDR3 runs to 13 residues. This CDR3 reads CASFLATVGELFF. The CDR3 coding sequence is TGCGCCAGCTTCCTCGCAACGGTCGGGGAGCTGTTTTTT.

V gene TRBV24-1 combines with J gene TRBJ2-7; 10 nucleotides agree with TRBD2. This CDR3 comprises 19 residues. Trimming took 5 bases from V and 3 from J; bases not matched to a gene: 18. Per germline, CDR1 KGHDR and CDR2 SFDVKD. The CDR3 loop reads CATSGDSYLSAGGLYEQYF. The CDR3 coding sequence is TGTGCCACCAGTGGAGATTCCTACCTCTCAGCGGGAGGGCTCTACGAGCAGTACTTC.

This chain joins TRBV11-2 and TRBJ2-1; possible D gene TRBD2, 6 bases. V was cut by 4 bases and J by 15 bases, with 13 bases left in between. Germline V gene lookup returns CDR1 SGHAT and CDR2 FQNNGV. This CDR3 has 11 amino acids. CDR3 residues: CASSSGGRAFF. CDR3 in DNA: TGTGCCAGCAGCTCCGGGGGACGCGCGTTCTTC.

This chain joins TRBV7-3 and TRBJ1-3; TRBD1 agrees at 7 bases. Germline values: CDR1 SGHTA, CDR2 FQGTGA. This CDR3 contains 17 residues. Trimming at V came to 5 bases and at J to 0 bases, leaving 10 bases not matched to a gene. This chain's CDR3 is CASSLPTGALSGNTIYF. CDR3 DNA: TGTGCCAGCAGCCTCCCAACAGGGGCCCTCTCTGGAAACACCATATATTTT.

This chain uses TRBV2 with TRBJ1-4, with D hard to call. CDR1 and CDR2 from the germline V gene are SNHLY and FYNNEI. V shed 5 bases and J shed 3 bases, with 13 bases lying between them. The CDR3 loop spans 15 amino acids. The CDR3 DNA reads TGTGCCAGCAGTTCGGCGGGGAGGGCTAATGAAAAACTGTTTTTT. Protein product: CASSSAGRANEKLFF.

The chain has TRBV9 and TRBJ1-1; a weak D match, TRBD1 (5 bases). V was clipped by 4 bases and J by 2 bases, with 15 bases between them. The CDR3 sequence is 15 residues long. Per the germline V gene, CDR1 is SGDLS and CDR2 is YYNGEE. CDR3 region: CASSHSRTSNTEAFF. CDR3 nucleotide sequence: TGTGCCAGCAGCCACAGCAGGACAAGCAACACTGAAGCTTTCTTT.

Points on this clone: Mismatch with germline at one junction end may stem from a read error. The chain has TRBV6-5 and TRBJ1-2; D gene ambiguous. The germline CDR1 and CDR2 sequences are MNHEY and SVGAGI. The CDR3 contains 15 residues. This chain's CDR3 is CATSYAAGANYGYTF. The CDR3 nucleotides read TGTGCCACCAGTTACGCGGCGGGCGCGAACTATGGCTACACCTTC.

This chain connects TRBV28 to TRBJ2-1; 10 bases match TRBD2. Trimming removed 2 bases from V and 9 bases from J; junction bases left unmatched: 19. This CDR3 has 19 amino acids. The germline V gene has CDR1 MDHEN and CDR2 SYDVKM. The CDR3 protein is CASSLPTAPSGRAYGEQFF. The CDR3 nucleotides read TGTGCCAGCAGTTTACCTACAGCGCCCAGCGGGAGGGCCTATGGTGAGCAGTTCTTC.

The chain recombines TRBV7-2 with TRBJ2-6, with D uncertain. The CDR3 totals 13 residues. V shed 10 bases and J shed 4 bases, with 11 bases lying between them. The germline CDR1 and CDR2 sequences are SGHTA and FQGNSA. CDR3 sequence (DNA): TGTGCCACCTCCGTTTTCGGGGCCAACGTCCTGACTTTC. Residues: CATSVFGANVLTF.

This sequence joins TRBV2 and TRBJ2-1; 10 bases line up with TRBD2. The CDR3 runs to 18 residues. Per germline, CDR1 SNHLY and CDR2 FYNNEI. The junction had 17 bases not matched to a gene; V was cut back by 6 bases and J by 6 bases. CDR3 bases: TGTGCCAGCAGGACCTTTCCGTCCGGGACTAGCGTAGGCAATGAGCAGTTCTTC. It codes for CASRTFPSGTSVGNEQFF.

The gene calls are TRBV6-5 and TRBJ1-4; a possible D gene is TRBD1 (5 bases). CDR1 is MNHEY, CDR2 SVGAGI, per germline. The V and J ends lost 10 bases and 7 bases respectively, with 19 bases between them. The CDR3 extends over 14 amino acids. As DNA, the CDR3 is TGTGCCACCCACCGTCAGGGAGGAGGTGAAAAACTGTTTTTT. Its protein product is CATHRQGGGEKLFF.

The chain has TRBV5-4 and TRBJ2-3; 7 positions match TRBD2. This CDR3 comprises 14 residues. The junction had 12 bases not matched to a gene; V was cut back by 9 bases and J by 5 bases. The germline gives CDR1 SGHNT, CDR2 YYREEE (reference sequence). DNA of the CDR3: TGTGCCACGAACGCGCGGGAGAGGGGAGATACGCAGTATTTT. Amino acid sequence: CATNARERGDTQYF.

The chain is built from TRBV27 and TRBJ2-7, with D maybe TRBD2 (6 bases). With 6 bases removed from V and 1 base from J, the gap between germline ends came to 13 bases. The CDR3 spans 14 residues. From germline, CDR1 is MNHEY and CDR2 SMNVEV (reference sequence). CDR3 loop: CASRHSGRSYEQYF. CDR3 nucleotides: TGTGCCAGCAGACACAGCGGGCGGTCCTACGAGCAGTACTTC.

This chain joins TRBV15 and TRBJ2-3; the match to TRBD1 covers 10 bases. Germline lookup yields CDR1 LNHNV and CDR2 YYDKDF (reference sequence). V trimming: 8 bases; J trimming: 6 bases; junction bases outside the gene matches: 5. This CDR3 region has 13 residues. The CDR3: CATRRDRGDTQYF. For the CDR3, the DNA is TGTGCCACCCGCCGGGACAGGGGCGATACGCAGTATTTT.

CDR3 sequence (DNA): TGTGCAAGTCGCACCCGGACAGGTACCTACGAGCAGTACTTC. Translation: CASRTRTGTYEQYF. The gene calls are TRBV12-2 and TRBJ2-7; the tabulated D call, TRBD1, remains unverified against the DNA. TRBV12-2 is assigned pseudogene status. The CDR3 is 14 amino acids.

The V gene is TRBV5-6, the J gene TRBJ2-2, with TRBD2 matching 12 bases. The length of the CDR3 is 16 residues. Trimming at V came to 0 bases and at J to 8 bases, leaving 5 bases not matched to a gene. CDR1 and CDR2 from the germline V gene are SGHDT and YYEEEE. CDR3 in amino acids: CASSLGLAGVEGELFF. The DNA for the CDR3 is TGTGCCAGCAGCTTGGGACTAGCGGGAGTGGAAGGGGAGCTGTTTTTT.

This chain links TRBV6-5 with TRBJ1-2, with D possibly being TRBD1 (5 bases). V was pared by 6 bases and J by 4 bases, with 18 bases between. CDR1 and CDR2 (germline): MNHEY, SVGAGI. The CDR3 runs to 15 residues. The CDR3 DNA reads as TGTGCCAGCAGGCTTAGGGGTGACAGATTCTATGGCTACACCTTC. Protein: CASRLRGDRFYGYTF.